One and the same sample provided the 26 T cell receptor beta chains below, sequenced in a study of cytomegalovirus exposure and HLA in healthy donors. PCR employed 60 Vbeta and 13 Jbeta primers. Generated by immunoSEQ multiplex PCR, the TCRdb table keeps only in-frame clones and is missing some. Of some 150,000 clones listed, 75% to 90% are singletons. Sequencing used PBMCs. Every receptor here comes from a young man in good health and CMV-seronegative.

The rearrangement uses TRBV5-3 and TRBJ2-5; 8 bases align to TRBD2. TRBV5-3 carries the ORF label, with uncertain function. Trimming removed 1 base from V and 5 bases from J; junction bases left unmatched: 4. The CDR3 spans 14 residues. The CDR3 coding sequence is TGTGCCAGAAGCTTGCGGGGGGGGGTCGAGACCCAGTACTTC. This translates into CARSLRGGVETQYF.

This clone was recorded a few times. The chain links TRBV5-5 to TRBJ1-1, with D perhaps TRBD1 (6 bases). Trimming left V 2 bases short and J 1 base short, with 12 bases between. Germline V CDR1 and CDR2: SGHKS, YYEKEE (reference sequence). The CDR3 covers 15 residues. CDR3 loop: CASSLFRGANTEAFF. The DNA for the CDR3 is TGTGCCAGCAGCTTATTCCGGGGGGCGAACACTGAAGCTTTCTTT.

The rearrangement joins TRBV6-1 to TRBJ2-7; 10 nucleotides line up with TRBD2. Germline V CDR1 and CDR2: MNHNS, SASEGT. J gave up 4 bases and V 5 bases, and 8 bases lay outside the gene matches. This CDR3 is 15 amino acids long. The CDR3 nucleotides read TGTGCCAGCAGTCCAGATTCTAGCGGGAGTTACGAGCAGTACTTC. Protein: CASSPDSSGSYEQYF.

Note on this clone: Other DNA sequences within the sample encode an identical CDR3. The rearrangement links TRBV6-5 to TRBJ2-1; D possibly corresponds to TRBD1 (5 bases). The ends were cut back, 4 bases at V and 2 bases at J, with 9 bases in the middle. CDR3 length: 14 residues. Germline loops: CDR1 MNHEY, CDR2 SVGAGI. CDR3 region: CASSLTDTYNEQFF. The CDR3, as DNA: TGTGCCAGCAGTTTGACAGACACCTACAATGAGCAGTTCTTC.

V usage is TRBV19 and J usage is TRBJ1-6, with TRBD1 as a possible D gene (6 bases). V was shortened by 5 bases and J by 7 bases, with 9 bases between the two germline ends. CDR3 size: 13 residues. In germline, CDR1 is LNHDA, CDR2 SQIVND (reference sequence). CDR3 sequence reads: CASSQGRNSPLHF. In DNA form, the CDR3 reads TGTGCCAGTAGTCAGGGGCGCAATTCACCCCTCCACTTT.

This clone has just a few counts. The chain joins TRBV5-1 to TRBJ2-7; 8 bases are a match to TRBD1. Germline CDR1 SGHRS, CDR2 YFSETQ. The length of the CDR3 is 15 residues. Losses at the gene ends were 4 bases for V and 1 base for J; bases not matched to a gene: 7. The CDR3 region has the DNA TGCGCCAGCAGCCCGAGACAGGGGAAATCCTACGAGCAGTACTTC. Translation: CASSPRQGKSYEQYF.

The chain carries TRBV27 and TRBJ1-5; TRBD1 might be the D (6 bases). V dropped 6 bases and J dropped 6 bases, with 12 bases sitting between them. Germline V lookup: CDR1 MNHEY, CDR2 SMNVEV (reference sequence). CDR3 length: 13 amino acids. CDR3 amino acids: CASSTGKSQPQHF. The CDR3 bases are TGTGCCAGCAGCACAGGGAAGAGTCAGCCCCAGCATTTT.

The V gene is TRBV7-9, the J gene TRBJ2-7, with D tentatively TRBD1 (6 bases). Germline V gene lookup returns CDR1 SEHNR and CDR2 FQNEAQ (reference sequence). Between the trimmed V and J ends, which lost 5 bases and 5 bases, there was a span of 10 bases. The CDR3 runs to 12 residues. CDR3: CASSATGNEQYF. The CDR3 DNA follows: TGTGCCAGCAGCGCTACAGGGAACGAGCAGTACTTC. The variable domain in full, completed from reference TRBV7-9 and TRBJ2-7, reads DTGVSQNPRHKITKRGQNVTFRCDPISEHNRLYWYRQTLGQGPEFLTYFQNEAQLEKSRLLSDRFSAERPKGSFSTLEIQRTEQGDSAMYLCASSATGNEQYFGPGTRLTVT.

This chain connects TRBV5-8 to TRBJ1-5; 8 nucleotides align to TRBD1. In germline, CDR1 is SGHTS, CDR2 YDEGEE. This CDR3 contains 12 residues. J was trimmed by 13 bases and V by 0 bases; bases with no gene match: 3. The CDR3: CASSLEGQVQHF. The DNA of the CDR3 is TGTGCCAGCAGCTTGGAGGGACAGGTTCAGCATTTT.

This chain uses TRBV28 with TRBJ2-1, with 13 bases aligning to TRBD2. The CDR3 contains 21 residues. The ends lost 6 bases at V and 0 bases at J; junction bases unmatched: 17. Germline V lookup: CDR1 MDHEN, CDR2 SYDVKM. Written as DNA, the CDR3 is TGTGCCAGCAGCAAGACCCCAACTAGCGGGAGGGCCCCGAGCTCCTACAATGAGCAGTTCTTC. Its translation is CASSKTPTSGRAPSSYNEQFF.

This clone was seen more than once but under ten times. The V and J genes are TRBV9 and TRBJ2-3; D might be TRBD2 (5 bases). From germline, CDR1 is SGDLS and CDR2 YYNGEE. The length of the CDR3 is 14 residues. Trimming removed 4 bases from V and 2 bases from J, with 11 bases in between. The CDR3 is CASSLTRVTDTQYF. CDR3 bases: TGTGCCAGCAGCCTGACGAGGGTCACAGATACGCAGTATTTT.

This chain joins TRBV11-2 and TRBJ1-1, with TRBD1 matching 7 bases. After removal of 5 bases from V and 3 bases from J, the junction contained 9 bases not matched to a gene. Per the germline V gene, CDR1 is SGHAT and CDR2 is FQNNGV. The CDR3 consists of 15 residues. CDR3 in amino acids: CASSPLGQGDTEAFF. DNA of the CDR3: TGTGCCAGCAGCCCTCTTGGGCAGGGGGACACTGAAGCTTTCTTT. Variable domain in full (rest from reference TRBV11-2 and TRBJ1-1): EAGVAQSPRYKIIEKRQSVAFWCNPISGHATLYWYQQILGQGPKLLIQFQNNGVVDDSQLPKDRFSAERLKGVDSTLKIQPAKLEDSAVYLCASSPLGQGDTEAFFGQGTRLTVV.

The V and J genes are TRBV9 and TRBJ1-2; maybe TRBD1 (5 bases). Germline assignment: CDR1 SGDLS and CDR2 YYNGEE. V was trimmed by 0 bases and J by 4 bases, leaving 13 bases between them. This CDR3 spans 15 amino acids. In DNA form, the CDR3 reads TGTGCCAGCAGCGTAGGACCAGGGATGGGCTATGGCTACACCTTC. Translation: CASSVGPGMGYGYTF.

The chain combines TRBV6-4 with TRBJ2-3; 9 positions match TRBD1. CDR1 is MRHNA and CDR2 is SNTAGT in the germline V gene. The CDR3 runs to 15 residues. The trim removed 2 bases at V and 2 bases at J, leaving 2 bases unmatched. Here the CDR3 reads CASSDGTGSTDTQYF. CDR3 DNA sequence: TGTGCCAGCAGTGACGGGACAGGGTCCACAGATACGCAGTATTTT.

The chain joins TRBV5-1 to TRBJ1-2, with 7 bases fitting TRBD1. Germline assignment: CDR1 SGHRS and CDR2 YFSETQ. There are 14 residues in the CDR3. The junction had 10 bases not matched to a gene; V was cut back by 3 bases and J by 8 bases. In DNA form, the CDR3 reads TGCGCCAGCAGCTCGAGACAGGGTATTACAGGCTACACCTTC. Amino acids: CASSSRQGITGYTF.

This chain uses TRBV9 with TRBJ2-7, with 10 bases matching TRBD2. The CDR3 has 14 amino acids. CDR1 and CDR2 from the germline V gene are SGDLS and YYNGEE. V shed 4 bases, J shed 2 bases, and the junction held 3 bases outside the gene matches. CDR3 coding DNA: TGTGCCAGCAGCCATAGCGGGAGGCCCTACGAGCAGTACTTC. Translation gives CASSHSGRPYEQYF. Full variable domain (rest looked up from reference TRBV9 and TRBJ2-7): DSGVTQTPKHLITATGQRVTLRCSPRSGDLSVYWYQQSLDQGLQFLIQYYNGEERAKGNILERFSAQQFPDLHSELNLSSLELGDSALYFCASSHSGRPYEQYFGPGTRLTVT.

The chain links TRBV7-8 to TRBJ2-5; 7 bases line up with TRBD2. This CDR3 has 15 amino acids. The ends lost 5 bases at V and 4 bases at J; junction bases unmatched: 10. Germline assignment: CDR1 SGHVS and CDR2 FQNEAQ. The CDR3 coding sequence is TGTGCCAGCAGCCGGAGGAGCAGGGAGGGAGAGACCCAGTACTTC. Translation gives CASSRRSREGETQYF.

The chain uses TRBV7-8 and TRBJ2-7; the match to TRBD2 covers 11 bases. This CDR3 is 15 amino acids long. Germline trimming cut 5 bases from V and 4 bases from J; bases unmatched to any gene: 7. Germline V CDR1 and CDR2: SGHVS, FQNEAQ. CDR3 nucleotides: TGTGCCAGCAGCCCCCGGGGACTAGCGGCGTACGAGCAGTACTTC. It yields the protein CASSPRGLAAYEQYF.

The V gene is TRBV28, the J gene TRBJ1-5, with D uncertain. This CDR3 region has 15 residues. The germline gives CDR1 MDHEN, CDR2 SYDVKM. V was trimmed by 2 bases and J by 2 bases, leaving 10 bases between them. CDR3 sequence (DNA): TGTGCCAGCAGTTTACCGGGAGGTGGCAATCAGCCCCAGCATTTT. Its protein is CASSLPGGGNQPQHF.

J is TRBJ2-7 and V is TRBV5-6, with D possibly matching TRBD2 (5 bases). Trimming pared 0 bases from V and 2 bases from J, leaving 12 bases between. The V gene's germline CDR1 is SGHDT and CDR2 YYEEEE. The CDR3 runs to 15 residues. CDR3 nucleotide sequence: TGTGCCAGCAGCTTGGTGGGAGTTCGTACCTACGAGCAGTACTTC. Translation: CASSLVGVRTYEQYF.

The chain combines TRBV4-2 with TRBJ1-5, with D hard to call. Trimming cost V 1 base and J 4 bases, with 8 bases left between them. In germline, CDR1 is LGHNA, CDR2 YNFKEQ. The CDR3 spans 14 residues. This chain's CDR3 is CASSQVSLNQPQHF. CDR3 bases: TGTGCCAGCAGCCAAGTAAGTCTAAATCAGCCCCAGCATTTT.

Only a few counts were recorded for this clone. The chain links TRBV6-1 to TRBJ1-2; a weak D match, TRBD1 (5 bases). Looked up from germline, CDR1 is MNHNS and CDR2 is SASEGT. The CDR3 totals 11 residues. V was clipped by 5 bases and J by 8 bases, with 9 bases between them. The CDR3 reads CASSRTGGYTF. DNA of the CDR3: TGTGCCAGCAGTCGAACAGGAGGCTACACCTTC.

This clone was found once. J is TRBJ2-5 and V is TRBV29-1, with 9 positions matching TRBD1. The better agreement between TRBJ2-7 and the DNA end casts doubt on the J call. Germline CDR1 SQVTM, CDR2 ANQGSEA. This CDR3 has 15 residues. CDR3 nucleotide sequence: TGCAGCGTCCAACCCGGGACAGGGTACGGCTACGAGCAGTACTTC. Residues: CSVQPGTGYGYEQYF.

CDR3 region: CASSLGWRVETQYF. CDR3 in DNA: TGCGCCAGCAGCCTCGGGTGGCGGGTAGAGACCCAGTACTTC. This rearrangement joins TRBV5-1 to TRBJ2-5; the D gene is possibly TRBD2 (5 bases). Germline assignment: CDR1 SGHRS and CDR2 YFSETQ. The CDR3 covers 14 residues. Trimming removed 4 bases from V and 4 bases from J, with 14 bases in between.

The chain recombines TRBV5-1 with TRBJ1-1; the D gene is possibly TRBD1 (5 bases). The V gene lost 3 bases and the J gene lost 5 bases, with 20 bases spanning the gap. The CDR3 is 16 amino acids. Germline V CDR1 and CDR2: SGHRS, YFSETQ. The CDR3, as DNA: TGCGCCAGCAGCTCGAGTCCCTCAGGGCCTGGGACTGAAGCTTTCTTT. Translating it yields CASSSSPSGPGTEAFF.

As DNA, the CDR3 is TGTGCCAGCAGCTCGCACAGGGTGGACGTCCTGACTTTC. Translated, it gives CASSSHRVDVLTF. The rearrangement uses TRBV21-1 and TRBJ2-6; TRBD1, the table's D call, was not compared with the DNA. TRBV21-1 counts as a pseudogene. The length of the CDR3 is 13 residues.